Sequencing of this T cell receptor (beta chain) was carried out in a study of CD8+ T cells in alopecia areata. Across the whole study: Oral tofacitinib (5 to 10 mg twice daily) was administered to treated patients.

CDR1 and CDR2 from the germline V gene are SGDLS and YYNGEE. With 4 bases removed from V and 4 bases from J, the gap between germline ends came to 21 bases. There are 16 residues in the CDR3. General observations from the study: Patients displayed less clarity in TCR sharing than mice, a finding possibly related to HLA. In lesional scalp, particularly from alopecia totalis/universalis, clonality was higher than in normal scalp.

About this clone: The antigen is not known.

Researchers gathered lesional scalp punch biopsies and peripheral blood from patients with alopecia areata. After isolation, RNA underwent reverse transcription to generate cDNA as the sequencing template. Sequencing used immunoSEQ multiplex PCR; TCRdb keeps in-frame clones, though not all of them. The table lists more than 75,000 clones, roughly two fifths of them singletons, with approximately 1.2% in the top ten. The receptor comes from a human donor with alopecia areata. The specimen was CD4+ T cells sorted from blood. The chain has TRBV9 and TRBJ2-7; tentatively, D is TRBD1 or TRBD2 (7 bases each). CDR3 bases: TGTGCCAGCAGCATCCAACCAGGGGGGGCCGTGTACGAGCAGTACTTC. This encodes CASSIQPGGAVYEQYF. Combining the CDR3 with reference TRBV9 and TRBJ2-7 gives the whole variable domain DSGVTQTPKHLITATGQRVTLRCSPRSGDLSVYWYQQSLDQGLQFLIQYYNGEERAKGNILERFSAQQFPDLHSELNLSSLELGDSALYFCASSIQPGGAVYEQYFGPGTRLTVT.